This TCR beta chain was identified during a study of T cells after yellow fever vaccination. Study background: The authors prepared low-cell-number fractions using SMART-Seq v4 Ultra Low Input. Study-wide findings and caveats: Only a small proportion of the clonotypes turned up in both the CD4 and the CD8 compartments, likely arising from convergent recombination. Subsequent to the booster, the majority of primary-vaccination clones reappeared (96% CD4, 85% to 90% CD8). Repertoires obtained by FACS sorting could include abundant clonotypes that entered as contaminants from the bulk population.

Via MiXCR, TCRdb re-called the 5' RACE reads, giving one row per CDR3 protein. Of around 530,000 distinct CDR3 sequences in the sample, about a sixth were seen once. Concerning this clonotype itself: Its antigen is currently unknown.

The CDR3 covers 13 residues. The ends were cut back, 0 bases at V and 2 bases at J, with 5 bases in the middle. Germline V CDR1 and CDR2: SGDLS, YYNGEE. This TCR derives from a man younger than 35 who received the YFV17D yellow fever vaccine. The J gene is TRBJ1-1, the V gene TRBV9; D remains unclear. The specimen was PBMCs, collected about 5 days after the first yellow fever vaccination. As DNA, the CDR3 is TGTGCCAGCAGCGTAGATGCAAACACTGAAGCTTTCTTT. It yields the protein CASSVDANTEAFF.